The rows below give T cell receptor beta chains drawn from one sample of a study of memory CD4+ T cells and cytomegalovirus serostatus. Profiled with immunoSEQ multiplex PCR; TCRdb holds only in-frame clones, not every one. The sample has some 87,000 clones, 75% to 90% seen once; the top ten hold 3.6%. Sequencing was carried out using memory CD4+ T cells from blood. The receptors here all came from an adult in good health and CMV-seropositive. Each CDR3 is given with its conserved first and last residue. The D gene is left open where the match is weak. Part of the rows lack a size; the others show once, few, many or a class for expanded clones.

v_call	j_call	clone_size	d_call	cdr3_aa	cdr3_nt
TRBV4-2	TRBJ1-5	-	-	CASSQQTGRVNQPQHF	TGTGCCAGCAGTCAGCAGACCGGGAGGGTCAACCAGCCCCAGCATTTT
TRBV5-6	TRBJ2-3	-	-	CASSLGAQGDTQYF	TGTGCCAGCAGCTTGGGGGCTCAGGGCGATACGCAGTATTTT
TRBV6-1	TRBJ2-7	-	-	CASSALARSYEQYF	TGTGCCAGCAGTGCCCTAGCGAGATCCTACGAGCAGTACTTC
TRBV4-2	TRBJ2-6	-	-	CASSQATQGSGANVLTF	TGTGCCAGCAGCCAAGCTACACAGGGATCTGGGGCCAACGTCCTGACTTTC
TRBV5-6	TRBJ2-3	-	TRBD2	CASSPVASGLADTQYF	TGTGCCAGCAGCCCGGTCGCTAGCGGCCTCGCAGATACGCAGTATTTT
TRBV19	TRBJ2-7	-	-	CASSITHRGPEQYF	TGTGCCAGTAGTATAACCCACCGGGGTCCCGAGCAGTACTTC
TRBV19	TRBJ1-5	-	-	CASSEQINQPQHF	TGTGCCAGTAGTGAACAGATAAATCAGCCCCAGCATTTT
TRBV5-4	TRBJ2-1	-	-	CASSLAWGGDYNEQFF	TGTGCCAGCAGCTTGGCGTGGGGAGGTGATTACAATGAGCAGTTCTTC
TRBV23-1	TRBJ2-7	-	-	CASSVYRVFYEQYF	TGCGCCAGCAGTGTTTATCGGGTCTTCTACGAGCAGTACTTC
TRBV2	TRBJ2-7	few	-	CASSATGLGYEQYF	TGTGCCAGCAGTGCAACAGGGTTGGGCTACGAGCAGTACTTC
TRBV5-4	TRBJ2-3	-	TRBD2	CASSPRLAKADTQYF	TGTGCCAGCAGCCCCCGACTAGCGAAGGCAGATACGCAGTATTTT
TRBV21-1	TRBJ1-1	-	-	CASSANDRQGREAFF	TGTGCCAGCAGCGCCAATGACCGACAGGGACGGGAAGCTTTCTTT
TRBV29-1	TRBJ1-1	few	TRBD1	CSVEGVKTGSTEAFF	TGCAGCGTTGAAGGGGTCAAGACAGGGTCTACTGAAGCTTTCTTT
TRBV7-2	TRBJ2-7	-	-	CASSLGGQVSYEQYF	TGTGCCAGCAGCTTAGGGGGACAAGTCTCCTACGAGCAGTACTTC
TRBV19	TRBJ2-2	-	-	CASSIFAQILTGELFF	TGTGCCAGTAGTATCTTTGCACAGATACTCACCGGGGAGCTGTTTTTT
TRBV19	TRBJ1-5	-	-	CASSNHLNQPQHF	TGTGCCAGTAGTAACCATCTCAATCAGCCCCAGCATTTT
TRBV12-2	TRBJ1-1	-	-	CASRLIPGQGGNTEAFF	TGTGCAAGTCGCCTAATTCCCGGGCAGGGGGGAAACACTGAAGCTTTCTTT
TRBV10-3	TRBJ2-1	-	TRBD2	CAISLAGDNEQFF	TGTGCCATCAGCCTAGCGGGAGACAATGAGCAGTTCTTC
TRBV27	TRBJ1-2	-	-	CASSSQFREANYGYTF	TGTGCCAGCAGTTCCCAATTCCGGGAAGCTAACTATGGCTACACCTTC
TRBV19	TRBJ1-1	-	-	CASSVGSRNTEAFF	TGTGCCAGTAGTGTCGGATCCAGGAACACTGAAGCTTTCTTT
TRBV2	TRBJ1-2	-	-	CASGGQGGSYGYTF	TGTGCCAGCGGGGGGCAGGGTGGAAGCTATGGCTACACCTTC
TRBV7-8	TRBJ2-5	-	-	CASRLGGDQETQYF	TGTGCCAGCAGACTAGGGGGGGACCAAGAGACCCAGTACTTC
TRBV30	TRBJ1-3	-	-	CAWQFRTAGPGNTIYF	TGTGCCTGGCAGTTTCGAACTGCGGGACCCGGAAACACCATATATTTT
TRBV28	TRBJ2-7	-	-	CASSSDTPGENYEQYF	TGTGCCAGCAGTTCAGACACTCCGGGGGAGAACTACGAGCAGTACTTC
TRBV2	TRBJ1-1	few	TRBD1	CASSEWTGEGAEAFF	TGTGCCAGCAGTGAATGGACAGGGGAAGGTGCTGAAGCTTTCTTT
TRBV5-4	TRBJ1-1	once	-	CASSWEVTEAFF	TGTGCCAGCAGCTGGGAAGTGACTGAAGCTTTCTTT
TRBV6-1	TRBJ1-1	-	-	CASNLQGDTEAFF	TGTGCCAGCAACCTTCAAGGGGACACTGAAGCTTTCTTT
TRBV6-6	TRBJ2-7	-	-	CASMNARSYEQYF	TGTGCCAGCATGAACGCCAGGTCCTACGAGCAGTACTTC
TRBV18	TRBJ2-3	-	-	CASSPLSDTQYF	TGTGCCAGCTCACCATTATCGGATACGCAGTATTTT
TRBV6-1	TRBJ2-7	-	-	CASSEGHFYEQYF	TGTGCCAGCAGTGAAGGCCACTTCTACGAGCAGTACTTC